The clone carrying this TCR beta chain has more than one count but fewer than ten. Its antigen is not identified. A read error may produce the germline difference seen at one junction end. This CDR3 comprises 13 residues. The V gene's germline CDR1 is MNHEY and CDR2 SVGAGI. The entry originates in a study of blood T cells in healthy people across ages. Whole-study findings and limits: Investigators viewed diversity estimates from one million T cells as underestimates, the study reported. Naive CD4+ cells and diversity were both higher in long-lived donors than in aged donors. TCR beta diversity per million T cells fell roughly linearly with age.

Then a second PCR, running about 6 to 12 cycles, was carried out with a sample-barcoded 5' primer and a J-beta primer mix. TCRdb ran MiXCR on the 5' RACE reads and lists one entry per CDR3 protein. The data hold 800,000 to 1,300,000 distinct CDR3 sequences, with 25% observed a single time. This sample was also put to use in a study of T cells of mothers and their children. This second study says: Reads obtained per mother exceeded 8 million TCR beta CDR3 reads, with several million obtained per child.

The clonotype originates from a girl aged 2 to 9 in good health. Material: blood. The chain carries TRBV6-5 and TRBJ2-5; D not certain. DNA of the CDR3: TGTGCCAGCAGTTACGGTCTCCAACAGACCCAGTACTTC. Translation gives CASSYGLQQTQYF.